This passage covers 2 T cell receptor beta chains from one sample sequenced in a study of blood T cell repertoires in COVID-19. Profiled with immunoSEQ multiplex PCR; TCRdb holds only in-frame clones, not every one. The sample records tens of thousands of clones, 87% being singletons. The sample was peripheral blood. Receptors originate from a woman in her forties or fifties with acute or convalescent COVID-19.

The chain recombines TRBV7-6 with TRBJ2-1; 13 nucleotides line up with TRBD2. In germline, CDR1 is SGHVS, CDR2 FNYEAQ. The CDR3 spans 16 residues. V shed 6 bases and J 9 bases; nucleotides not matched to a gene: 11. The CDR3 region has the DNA TGTGCCAGCAGTCAGAACCCCGGGACTAGCGGGGCTGAGCAGTTCTTC. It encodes CASSQNPGTSGAEQFF. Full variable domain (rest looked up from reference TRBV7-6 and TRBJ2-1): GAGVSQSPRYKVTKRGQDVALRCDPISGHVSLYWYRQALGQGPEFLTYFNYEAQQDKSGLPNDRFSAERPEGSISTLTIQRTEQRDSAMYRCASSQNPGTSGAEQFFGPGTRLTVL.

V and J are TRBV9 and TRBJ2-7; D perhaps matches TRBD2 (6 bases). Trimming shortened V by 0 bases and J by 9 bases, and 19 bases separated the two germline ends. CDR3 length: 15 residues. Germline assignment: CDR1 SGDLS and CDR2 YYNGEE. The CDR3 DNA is TGTGCCAGCAGCGTAGACCTTCGGCGGGAAGGCAGGCAGTACTTC. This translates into CASSVDLRREGRQYF.